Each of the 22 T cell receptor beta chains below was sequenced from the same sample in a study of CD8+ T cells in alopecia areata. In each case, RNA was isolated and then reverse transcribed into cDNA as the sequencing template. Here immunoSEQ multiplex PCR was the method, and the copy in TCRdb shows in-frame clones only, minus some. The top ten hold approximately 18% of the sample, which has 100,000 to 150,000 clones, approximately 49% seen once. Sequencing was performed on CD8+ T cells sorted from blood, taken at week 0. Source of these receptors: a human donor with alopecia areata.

The CDR3 nucleotides are TGTGCCAGCAGCTCCCTTCAGACCCAGTACTTC. Its translation is CASSSLQTQYF. The gene calls are TRBV7-8 and TRBJ2-5; D uncertain. V gave up 4 bases and J gave up 6 bases, with 6 bases separating them. Germline CDR1 is SGHVS and CDR2 is FQNEAQ. CDR3 length: 11 residues.

The CDR3 DNA reads TGTGCCAGCAAGAAGGGTAGAGATGGCTACACCTTC. Its protein product is CASKKGRDGYTF. V gene TRBV27 combines with J gene TRBJ1-2; no reliable D call. Germline V lookup: CDR1 MNHEY, CDR2 SMNVEV (reference sequence). This CDR3 has 12 amino acids. V was trimmed by 7 bases and J by 6 bases, leaving 12 bases between them.

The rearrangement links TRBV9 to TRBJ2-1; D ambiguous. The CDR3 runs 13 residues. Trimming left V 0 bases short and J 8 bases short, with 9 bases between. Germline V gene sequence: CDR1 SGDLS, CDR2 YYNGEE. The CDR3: CASSVGVRDEQFF. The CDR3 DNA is TGTGCCAGCAGCGTAGGCGTCCGCGATGAGCAGTTCTTC.

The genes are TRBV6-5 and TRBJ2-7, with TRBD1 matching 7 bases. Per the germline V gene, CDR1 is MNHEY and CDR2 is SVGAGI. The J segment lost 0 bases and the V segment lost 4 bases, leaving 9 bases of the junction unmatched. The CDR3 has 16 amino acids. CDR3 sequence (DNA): TGTGCCAGCAGTTTATACGGGACAGACCTCTCCTACGAGCAGTACTTC. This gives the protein CASSLYGTDLSYEQYF.

The CDR3 DNA is TGCAGCGCCGCCGGGCCTTCCTACGAGCAGTACTTC. Protein sequence: CSAAGPSYEQYF. The chain links TRBV29-1 to TRBJ2-7; D is ambiguous. The CDR3 covers 12 residues. Trimming shortened V by 7 bases and J by 1 base, and 11 bases separated the two germline ends. Per the germline V gene, CDR1 is SQVTM and CDR2 is ANQGSEA.

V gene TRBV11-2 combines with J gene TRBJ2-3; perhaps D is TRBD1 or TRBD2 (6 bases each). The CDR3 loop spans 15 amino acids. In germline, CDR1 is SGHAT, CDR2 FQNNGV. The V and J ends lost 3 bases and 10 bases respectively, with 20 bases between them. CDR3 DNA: TGTGCCAGCAGCTTGACCGGGGGCCCACGTAGTCCGCAGTATTTT. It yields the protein CASSLTGGPRSPQYF.

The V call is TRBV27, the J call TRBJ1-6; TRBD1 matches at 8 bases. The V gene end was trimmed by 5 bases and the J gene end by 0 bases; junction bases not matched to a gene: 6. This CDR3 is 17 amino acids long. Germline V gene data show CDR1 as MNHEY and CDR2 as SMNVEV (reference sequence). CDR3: CASSNHRGSSYNSPLHF. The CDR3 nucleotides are TGTGCCAGCAGTAACCACAGGGGGAGCTCCTATAATTCACCCCTCCACTTT.

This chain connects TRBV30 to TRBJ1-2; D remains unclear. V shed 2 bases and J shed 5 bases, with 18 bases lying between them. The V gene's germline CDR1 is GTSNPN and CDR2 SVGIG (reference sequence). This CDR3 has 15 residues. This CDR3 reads CAWSMSAGYGYGYTF. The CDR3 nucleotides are TGTGCCTGGAGTATGAGCGCGGGGTATGGGTATGGCTACACCTTC.

This CDR3 reads CASSYQFGSITGELFF. In nucleotides, the CDR3 is TGTGCCAGCAGTTATCAGTTCGGTAGTATCACCGGGGAGCTGTTTTTT. The J gene is TRBJ2-2, the V gene TRBV6-5; unclear D gene. Germline assignment: CDR1 MNHEY and CDR2 SVGAGI. There are 16 residues in the CDR3. Trimming cost V 3 bases and J 4 bases, with 15 bases left between them.

In DNA, the CDR3 is TGCGCCAGCAGCCACTCTCCGATGGGGGGCTTCAGTTCACCCCTCCACTTT. This encodes CASSHSPMGGFSSPLHF. The V and J genes are TRBV4-3 and TRBJ1-6, with D perhaps TRBD1 (6 bases). V was trimmed by 3 bases and J by 9 bases, leaving 21 bases between them. Germline V gene sequence: CDR1 LGHNA, CDR2 YSLEER. The CDR3 length is 17 residues.

The CDR3 sequence is CASSFRRGAYNEQFF. In DNA form, the CDR3 reads TGCGCCAGCAGCTTTAGGCGGGGGGCATACAATGAGCAGTTCTTC. J is TRBJ2-1 and V is TRBV5-1; TRBD2 aligns across 8 bases. Trimming cost V 2 bases and J 4 bases; bases outside gene matches: 5. CDR1 and CDR2 from the germline V gene are SGHRS and YFSETQ. CDR3 length: 15 residues.

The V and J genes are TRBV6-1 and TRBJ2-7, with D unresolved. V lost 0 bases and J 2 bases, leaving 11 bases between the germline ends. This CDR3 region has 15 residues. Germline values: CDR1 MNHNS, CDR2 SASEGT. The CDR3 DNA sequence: TGTGCCAGCAGTGAAGCGCTCGAGTCCCCCTACGAGCAGTACTTC. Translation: CASSEALESPYEQYF.

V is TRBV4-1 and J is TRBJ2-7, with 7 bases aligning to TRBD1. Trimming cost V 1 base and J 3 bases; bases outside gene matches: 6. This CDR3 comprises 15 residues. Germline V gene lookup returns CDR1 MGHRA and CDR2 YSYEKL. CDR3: CASSQASPGGYEQYF. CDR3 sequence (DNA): TGCGCCAGCAGCCAAGCCTCTCCAGGGGGCTACGAGCAGTACTTC.

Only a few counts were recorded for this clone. The CDR3 reads CASSIISHPNTEAFF. The CDR3 region has the DNA TGTGCCAGTAGTATAATCTCCCACCCGAACACTGAAGCTTTCTTT. The chain joins TRBV19 to TRBJ1-1; no clear D gene. V lost 2 bases and J lost 1, with 11 bases in between. The length of the CDR3 is 15 residues. Germline CDR1 reads LNHDA; CDR2 reads SQIVND (reference sequence).

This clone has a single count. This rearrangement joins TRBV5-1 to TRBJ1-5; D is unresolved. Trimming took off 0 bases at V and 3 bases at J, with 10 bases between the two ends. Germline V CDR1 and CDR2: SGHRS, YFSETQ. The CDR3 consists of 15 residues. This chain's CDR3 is CASSLVPDHNQPQHF. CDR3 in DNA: TGCGCCAGCAGCTTGGTACCCGACCACAATCAGCCCCAGCATTTT. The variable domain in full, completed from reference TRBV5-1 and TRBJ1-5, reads KAGVTQTPRYLIKTRGQQVTLSCSPISGHRSVSWYQQTPGQGLQFLFEYFSETQRNKGNFPGRFSGRQFSNSRSEMNVSTLELGDSALYLCASSLVPDHNQPQHFGDGTRLSIL.

CDR3 in amino acids: CSVADLQGRYEQYF. The CDR3 nucleotides read TGCAGCGTTGCAGACCTGCAGGGGAGGTACGAGCAGTACTTC. The gene calls are TRBV29-1 and TRBJ2-7; D is possibly TRBD1 or TRBD2 (6 bases each). Germline CDR1 SQVTM, CDR2 ANQGSEA. With 4 bases removed from V and 4 bases from J, the gap between germline ends came to 17 bases. CDR3 length: 14 amino acids.

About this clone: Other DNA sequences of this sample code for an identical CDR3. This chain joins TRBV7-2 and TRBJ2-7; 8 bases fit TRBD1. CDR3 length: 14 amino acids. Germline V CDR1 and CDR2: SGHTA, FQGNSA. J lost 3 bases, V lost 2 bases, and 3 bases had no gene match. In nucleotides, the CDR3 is TGTGCCAGCAGCTTACCCGGACAGGGCTACGAGCAGTACTTC. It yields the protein CASSLPGQGYEQYF.

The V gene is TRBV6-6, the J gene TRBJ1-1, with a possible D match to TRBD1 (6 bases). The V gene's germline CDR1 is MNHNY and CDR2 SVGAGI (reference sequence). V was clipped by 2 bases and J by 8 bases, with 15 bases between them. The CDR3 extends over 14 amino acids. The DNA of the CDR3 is TGTGCCAGCAGTTACCGCGGACAGAGCCCCGAAGCTTTCTTT. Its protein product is CASSYRGQSPEAFF.

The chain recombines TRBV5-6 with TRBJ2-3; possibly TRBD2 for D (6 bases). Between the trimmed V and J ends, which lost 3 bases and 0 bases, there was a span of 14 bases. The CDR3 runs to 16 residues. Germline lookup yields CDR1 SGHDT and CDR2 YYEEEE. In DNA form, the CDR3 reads TGTGCCAGCAGCTCCTACCTGGGGACTAGCACAGATACGCAGTATTTT. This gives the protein CASSSYLGTSTDTQYF.

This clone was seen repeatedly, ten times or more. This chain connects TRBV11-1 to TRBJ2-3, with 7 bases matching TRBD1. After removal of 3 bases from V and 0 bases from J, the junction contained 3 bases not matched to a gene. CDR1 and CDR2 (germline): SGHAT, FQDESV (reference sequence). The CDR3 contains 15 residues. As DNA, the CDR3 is TGTGCCAGCAGCTTCGGGACAGCTAGCACAGATACGCAGTATTTT. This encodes CASSFGTASTDTQYF.

The CDR3 DNA reads as TGTGCCAGCACCTTCCACGGGGGCAATCAGCCCCAGCATTTT. The encoded protein is CASTFHGGNQPQHF. The chain combines TRBV5-6 with TRBJ1-5; D is uncertain. The germline V gene has CDR1 SGHDT and CDR2 YYEEEE. The CDR3 consists of 14 residues. Trimming took 6 bases from V and 2 from J, leaving 12 bases between them. The full variable domain, rest sourced from reference TRBV5-6 and TRBJ1-5, is DAGVTQSPTHLIKTRGQQVTLRCSPKSGHDTVSWYQQALGQGPQFIFQYYEEEERQRGNFPDRFSGHQFPNYSSELNVNALLLGDSALYLCASTFHGGNQPQHFGDGTRLSIL.

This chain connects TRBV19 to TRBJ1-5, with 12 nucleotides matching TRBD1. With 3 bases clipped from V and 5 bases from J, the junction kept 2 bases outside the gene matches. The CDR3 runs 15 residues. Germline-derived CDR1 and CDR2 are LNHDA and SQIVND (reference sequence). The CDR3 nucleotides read TGTGCCAGTAGTATCGGGACAGGGGGCTATCAGCCCCAGCATTTT. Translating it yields CASSIGTGGYQPQHF.